The next 2 T cell receptor beta chains were all read from a single sample in a study of regulatory T cells in long-lasting Graves disease. Building of the TCR beta libraries involved iRepertoire HTBI primers and Arm-PCR of CDR3 regions. Each CDR3 protein is one row after TCRdb ran MiXCR on the multiplex PCR reads. Among hundreds of thousands of distinct CDR3 sequences listed, 15% to 20% were seen once. Indicated time point: newly diagnosed GD, antithyroid drugs for less than 3 months. Researchers made the TCR library from RNA that was extracted from PBMCs. In addition, the sample was reused for a study of T cells in Graves' hyperthyroidism and ophthalmopathy.

Sequenced here: peripheral blood mononuclear cells (PBMCs), sampled at new diagnosis, from a patient treated with antithyroid drugs. These receptors were taken from a man aged 35 to 55 with Graves disease.

A few counts support this clonotype. The rearrangement links TRBV4-1 to TRBJ1-6, with 9 bases that match TRBD1. The CDR3 consists of 18 residues. V dropped 5 bases and J dropped 7; count of bases not matched to a gene: 15. Germline values: CDR1 MGHRA, CDR2 YSYEKL. The CDR3 DNA sequence: TGCGCCAGCAGCTACCGTCCCGGGACAGGGAACCGCAATTCACCCCTCCACTTT. Translating it yields CASSYRPGTGNRNSPLHF.

This clonotype was recorded at least ten times. The chain is built from TRBV19 and TRBJ2-3, with D unclear. Germline values: CDR1 LNHDA, CDR2 SQIVND (reference sequence). The CDR3 contains 14 residues. V dropped 6 bases and J dropped 2 bases, with 12 bases sitting between them. CDR3 coding DNA: TGTGCCAGTAGGAGGCGAGAGGTCACAGATACGCAGTATTTT. This gives the protein CASRRREVTDTQYF.